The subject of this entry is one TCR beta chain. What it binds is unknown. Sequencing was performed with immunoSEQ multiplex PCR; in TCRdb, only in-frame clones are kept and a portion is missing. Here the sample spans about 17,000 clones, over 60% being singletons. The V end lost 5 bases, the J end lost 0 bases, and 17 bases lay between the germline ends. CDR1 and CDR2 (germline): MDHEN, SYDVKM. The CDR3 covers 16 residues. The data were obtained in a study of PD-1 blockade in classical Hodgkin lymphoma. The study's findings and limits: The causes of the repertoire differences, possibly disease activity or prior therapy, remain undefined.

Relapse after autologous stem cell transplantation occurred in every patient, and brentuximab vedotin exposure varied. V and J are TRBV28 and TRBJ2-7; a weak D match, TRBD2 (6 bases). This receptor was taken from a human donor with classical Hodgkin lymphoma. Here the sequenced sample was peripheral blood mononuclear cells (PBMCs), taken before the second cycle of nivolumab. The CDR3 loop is CASSKSRDFLSYEQYF. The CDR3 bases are TGTGCCAGCAGTAAAAGCCGGGACTTTCTCTCCTACGAGCAGTACTTC.